This T cell receptor (beta chain) comes out of a study of blood T cell repertoires in COVID-19. Study details: T cells, B-cell-depleted T cells, or PBMCs provided the cDNA or gDNA that served as material.

Participants were aged about 18 to 90 years from 20 to 30 US areas. The CDR3 runs 17 residues. V shed 4 bases and J 11 bases; nucleotides not matched to a gene: 19. Germline V gene sequence: CDR1 KGHDR, CDR2 SFDVKD. Authors' analysis steps: Amplification with reference gene primers provided the estimates of nucleated cell counts. TCRdb's copy holds only in-frame clones and misses some; the assay was immunoSEQ multiplex PCR. V and J calls and clone size come straight from that table; D and trimming were deduced from the DNA. The sample contains under 300,000 clones, about 89% of which appear only once.

The sample comprised PBMCs or T cells enriched from blood (not recorded which). The genes are TRBV24-1 and TRBJ2-3, with TRBD2 matching over 8 bases. The clonotype originates from a woman in her 40s who had recovered from COVID-19. CDR3 sequence (DNA): TGTGCCACCAGTGACCGAGAGCTAGCGGGCCCCATTTTCGGGCAGTATTTT. The encoded protein is CATSDRELAGPIFGQYF.